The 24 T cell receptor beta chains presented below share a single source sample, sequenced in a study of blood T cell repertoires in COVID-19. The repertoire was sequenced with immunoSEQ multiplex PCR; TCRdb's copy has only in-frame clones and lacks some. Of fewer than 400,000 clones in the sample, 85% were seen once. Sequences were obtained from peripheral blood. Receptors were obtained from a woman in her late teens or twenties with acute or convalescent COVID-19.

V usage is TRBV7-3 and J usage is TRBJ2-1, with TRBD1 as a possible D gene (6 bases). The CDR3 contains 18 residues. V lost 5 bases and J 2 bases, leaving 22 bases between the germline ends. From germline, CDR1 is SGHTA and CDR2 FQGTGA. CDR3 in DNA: TGTGCCAGCAGCCCCCGCCCGCTTTCCGGGACACCCTACAATGAGCAGTTCTTC. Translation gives CASSPRPLSGTPYNEQFF.

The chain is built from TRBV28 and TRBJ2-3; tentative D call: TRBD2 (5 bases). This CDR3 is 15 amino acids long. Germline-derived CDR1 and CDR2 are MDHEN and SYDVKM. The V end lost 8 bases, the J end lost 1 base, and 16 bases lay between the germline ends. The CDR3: CASGTFTRGTDTQYF. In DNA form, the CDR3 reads TGTGCCAGCGGAACCTTTACTAGAGGCACAGATACGCAGTATTTT.

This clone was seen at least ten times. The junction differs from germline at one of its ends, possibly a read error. CDR3 DNA sequence: TGTGCCAGCAGCTTAGGACCTGAGCGGTACTTC. Amino acid sequence: CASSLGPERYF. The genes are TRBV11-2 and TRBJ2-7; D unclear. Germline V gene sequence: CDR1 SGHAT, CDR2 FQNNGV. This CDR3 comprises 11 residues. The variable domain in full, completed from reference TRBV11-2 and TRBJ2-7, reads EAGVAQSPRYKIIEKRQSVAFWCNPISGHATLYWYQQILGQGPKLLIQFQNNGVVDDSQLPKDRFSAERLKGVDSTLKIQPAKLEDSAVYLCASSLGPERYFGPGTRLTVT.

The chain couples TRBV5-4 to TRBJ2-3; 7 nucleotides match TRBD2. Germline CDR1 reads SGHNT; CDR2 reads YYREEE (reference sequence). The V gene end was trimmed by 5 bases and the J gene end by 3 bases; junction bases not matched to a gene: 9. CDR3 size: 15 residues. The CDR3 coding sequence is TGTGCCAGCAGGGCGCGGGCGCGGGAGACAGATACGCAGTATTTT. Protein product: CASRARARETDTQYF.

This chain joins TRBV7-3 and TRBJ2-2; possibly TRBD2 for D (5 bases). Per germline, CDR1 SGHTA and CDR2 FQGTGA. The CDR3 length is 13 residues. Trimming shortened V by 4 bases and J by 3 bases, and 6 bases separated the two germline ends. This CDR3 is CASSSGYTGELFF. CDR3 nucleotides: TGTGCCAGCAGCTCGGGGTACACCGGGGAGCTGTTTTTT.

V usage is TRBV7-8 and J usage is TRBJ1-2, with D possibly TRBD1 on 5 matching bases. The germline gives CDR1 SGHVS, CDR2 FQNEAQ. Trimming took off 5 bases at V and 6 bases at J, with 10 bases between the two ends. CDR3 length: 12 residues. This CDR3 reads CASSLQGHGYTF. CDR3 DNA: TGTGCCAGCAGCCTCCAGGGTCATGGCTACACCTTC.

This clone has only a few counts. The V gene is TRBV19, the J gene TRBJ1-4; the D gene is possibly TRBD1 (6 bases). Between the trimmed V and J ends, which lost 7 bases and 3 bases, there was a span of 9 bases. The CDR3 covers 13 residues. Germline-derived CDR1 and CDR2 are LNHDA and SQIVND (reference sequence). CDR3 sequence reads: CASNDRPNEKLFF. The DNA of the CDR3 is TGTGCCAGTAACGACAGGCCTAATGAAAAACTGTTTTTT.

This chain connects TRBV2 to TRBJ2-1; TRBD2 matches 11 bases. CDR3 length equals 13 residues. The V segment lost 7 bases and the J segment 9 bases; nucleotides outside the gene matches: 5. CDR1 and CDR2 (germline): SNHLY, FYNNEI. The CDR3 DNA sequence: TGTGCCAGCATTCTAGCGGGAGGTTCTGAGCAGTTCTTC. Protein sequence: CASILAGGSEQFF.

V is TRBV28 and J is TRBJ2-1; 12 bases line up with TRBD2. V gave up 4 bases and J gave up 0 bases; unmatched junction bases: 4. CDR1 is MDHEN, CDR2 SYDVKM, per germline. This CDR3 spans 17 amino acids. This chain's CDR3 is CASSSPSGGGSYNEQFF. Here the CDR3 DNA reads TGTGCCAGCAGTTCCCCTAGCGGGGGGGGCTCCTACAATGAGCAGTTCTTC.

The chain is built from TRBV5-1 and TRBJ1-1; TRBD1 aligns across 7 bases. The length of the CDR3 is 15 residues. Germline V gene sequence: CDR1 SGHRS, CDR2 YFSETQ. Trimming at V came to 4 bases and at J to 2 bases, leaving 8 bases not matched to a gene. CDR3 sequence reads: CASSAQGVGNTEAFF. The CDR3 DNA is TGCGCCAGCAGCGCGCAGGGGGTCGGAAACACTGAAGCTTTCTTT.

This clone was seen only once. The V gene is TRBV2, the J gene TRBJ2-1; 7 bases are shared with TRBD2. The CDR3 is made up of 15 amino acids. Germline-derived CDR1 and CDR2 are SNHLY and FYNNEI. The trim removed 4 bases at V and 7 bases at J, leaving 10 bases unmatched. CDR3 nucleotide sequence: TGTGCCAGCAGTGGTTCGGGCGGGAGACGTAATGAGCAGTTCTTC. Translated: CASSGSGGRRNEQFF.

The CDR3 DNA reads as TGTGCCAGCAGCTCCATGGGGGACAGGGGTGGTTCACCCCTCCACTTT. Translated, it gives CASSSMGDRGGSPLHF. The V and J genes are TRBV5-4 and TRBJ1-6; 10 positions agree with TRBD1. The CDR3 covers 16 residues. Germline V gene data show CDR1 as SGHNT and CDR2 as YYREEE (reference sequence). V was clipped by 3 bases and J by 9 bases; unmatched bases: 9.

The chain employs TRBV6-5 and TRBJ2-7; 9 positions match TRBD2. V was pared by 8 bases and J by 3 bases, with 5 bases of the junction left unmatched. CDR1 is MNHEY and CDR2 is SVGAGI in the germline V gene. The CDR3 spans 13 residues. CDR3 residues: CASQTTSGYEQYF. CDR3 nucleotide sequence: TGTGCCAGCCAAACGACTAGCGGCTACGAGCAGTACTTC.

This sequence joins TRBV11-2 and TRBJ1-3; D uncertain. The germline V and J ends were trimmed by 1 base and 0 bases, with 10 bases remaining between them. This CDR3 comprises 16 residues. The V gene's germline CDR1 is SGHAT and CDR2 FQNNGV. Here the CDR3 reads CASSLVPGASGNTIYF. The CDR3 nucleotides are TGTGCCAGCAGCTTAGTTCCAGGTGCCTCTGGAAACACCATATATTTT.

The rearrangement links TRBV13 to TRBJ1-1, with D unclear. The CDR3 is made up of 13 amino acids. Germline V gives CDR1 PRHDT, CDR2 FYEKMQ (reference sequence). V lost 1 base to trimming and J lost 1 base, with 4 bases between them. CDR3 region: CASSLAQNTEAFF. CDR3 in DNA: TGTGCCAGCAGCTTAGCCCAGAACACTGAAGCTTTCTTT.

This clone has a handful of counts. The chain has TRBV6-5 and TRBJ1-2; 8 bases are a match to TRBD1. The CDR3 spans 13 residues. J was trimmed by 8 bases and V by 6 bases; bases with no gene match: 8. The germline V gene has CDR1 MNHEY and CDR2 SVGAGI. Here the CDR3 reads CASSKPGQVGYTF. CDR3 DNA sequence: TGTGCCAGCAGCAAACCGGGACAGGTGGGCTACACCTTC.

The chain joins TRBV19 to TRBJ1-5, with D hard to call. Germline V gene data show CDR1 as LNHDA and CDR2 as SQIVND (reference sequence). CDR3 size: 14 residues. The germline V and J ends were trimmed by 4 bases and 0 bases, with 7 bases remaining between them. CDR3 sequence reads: CASSKHNSNQPQHF. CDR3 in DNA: TGTGCCAGTAGTAAGCATAATAGCAATCAGCCCCAGCATTTT.

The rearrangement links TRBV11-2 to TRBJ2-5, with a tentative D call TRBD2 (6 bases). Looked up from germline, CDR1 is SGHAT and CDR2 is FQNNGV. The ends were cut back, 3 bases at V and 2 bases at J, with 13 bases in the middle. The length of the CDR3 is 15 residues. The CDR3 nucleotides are TGTGCCAGCAGCTTCCGCGGGACTGCTCAAGAGACCCAGTACTTC. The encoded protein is CASSFRGTAQETQYF.

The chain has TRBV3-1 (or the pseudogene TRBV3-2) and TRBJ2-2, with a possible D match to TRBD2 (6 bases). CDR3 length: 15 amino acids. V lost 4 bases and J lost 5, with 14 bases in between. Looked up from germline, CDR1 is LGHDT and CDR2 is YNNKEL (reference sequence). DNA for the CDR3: TGTGCCAGCAGCCGAAGACTAGAGGGGACCGGGGAGCTGTTTTTT. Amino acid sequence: CASSRRLEGTGELFF.

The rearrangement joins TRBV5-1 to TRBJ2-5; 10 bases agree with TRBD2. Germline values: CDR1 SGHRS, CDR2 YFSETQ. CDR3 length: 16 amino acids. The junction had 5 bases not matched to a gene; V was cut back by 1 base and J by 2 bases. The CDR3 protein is CASSLPSGSRQETQYF. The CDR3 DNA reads TGCGCCAGCAGCTTGCCTAGCGGGAGTAGACAAGAGACCCAGTACTTC.

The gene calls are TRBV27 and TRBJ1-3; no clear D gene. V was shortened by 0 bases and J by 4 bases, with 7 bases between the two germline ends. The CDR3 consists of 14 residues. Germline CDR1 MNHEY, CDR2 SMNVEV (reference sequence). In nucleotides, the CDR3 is TGTGCCAGCAGTTTATCGGGCAGGGGAAACACCATATATTTT. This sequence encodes CASSLSGRGNTIYF.

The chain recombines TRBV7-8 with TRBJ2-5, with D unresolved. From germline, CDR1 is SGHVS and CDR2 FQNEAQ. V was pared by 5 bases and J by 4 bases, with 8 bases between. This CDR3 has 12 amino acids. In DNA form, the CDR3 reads TGTGCCAGCAGCCTTCGTCTAGAGACCCAGTACTTC. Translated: CASSLRLETQYF.

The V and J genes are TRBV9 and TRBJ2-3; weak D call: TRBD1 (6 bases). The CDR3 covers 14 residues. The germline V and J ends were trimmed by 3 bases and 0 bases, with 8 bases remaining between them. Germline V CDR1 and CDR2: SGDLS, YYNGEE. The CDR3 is CASSDRVSTDTQYF. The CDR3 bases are TGTGCCAGCAGCGACAGGGTCAGCACAGATACGCAGTATTTT.

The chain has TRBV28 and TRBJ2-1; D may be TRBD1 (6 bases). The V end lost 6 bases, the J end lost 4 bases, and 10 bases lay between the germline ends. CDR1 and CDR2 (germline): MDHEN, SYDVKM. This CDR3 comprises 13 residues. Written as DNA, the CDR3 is TGTGCCAGCAGGCGGACAGTATACAATGAGCAGTTCTTC. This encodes CASRRTVYNEQFF.